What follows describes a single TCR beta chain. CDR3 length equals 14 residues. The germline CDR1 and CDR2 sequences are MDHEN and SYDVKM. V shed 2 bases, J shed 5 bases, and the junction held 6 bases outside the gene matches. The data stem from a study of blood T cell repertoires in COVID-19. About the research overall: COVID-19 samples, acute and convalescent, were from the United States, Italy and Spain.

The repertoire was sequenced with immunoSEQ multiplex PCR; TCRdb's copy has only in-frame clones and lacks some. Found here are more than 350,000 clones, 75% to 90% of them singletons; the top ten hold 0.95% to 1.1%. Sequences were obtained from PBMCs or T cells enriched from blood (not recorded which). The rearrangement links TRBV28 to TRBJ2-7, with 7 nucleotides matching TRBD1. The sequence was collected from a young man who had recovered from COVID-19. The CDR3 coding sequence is TGTGCCAGCAGTTTAAGCGGACAGGCAAACGAGCAGTACTTC. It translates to CASSLSGQANEQYF.